The T cell receptor beta chain described here comes from a study of spatial heterogeneity in lung cancer. MiXCR was run by TCRdb on the 5' RACE reads, yielding one entry per CDR3 protein. The sample comprises around 110,000 distinct CDR3 sequences, roughly an eighth of which are singletons, and 15% to 20% rests with the top ten. Trimming took 0 bases from V and 4 from J, leaving 19 bases between them. The CDR3 sequence is 18 residues long. The V gene's germline CDR1 is KGHSH and CDR2 LQKENI. This clonotype has just a few counts. Time point defined: blood at routine non-recurrence follow-up after resection. The input material, whole RNA from tumor, nontumor lung or frozen PBMC, was sequenced unsorted.

The sample consisted of PBMCs, taken at follow-up. V usage is TRBV18 and J usage is TRBJ1-5; D remains unclear. The TCR sequence derives from a male donor with early-stage non-small cell lung cancer. DNA for the CDR3: TGTGCCAGCTCACCACCGTACAGCCTTAAAGGAGAGAATCAGCCCCAGCATTTT. It specifies CASSPPYSLKGENQPQHF.